This T cell receptor (beta chain) came from a study of human T cells and chemical hapten exposure. Sample time point: pre-sensitization, week 0. Treatment given: therapeutic diphenylcyclopropenone sensitization with weekly scalp DPC. The CDR3 runs to 17 residues. Germline V lookup: CDR1 SGHTS, CDR2 YDEGEE. The ends were cut back, 1 base at V and 6 bases at J, with 20 bases in the middle. This clonotype was observed a few times. TCRdb re-called the RACE reads with MiXCR, one entry per CDR3 protein. The sample contains more than 80,000 distinct CDR3 sequences, 11% of which appear only once. The specimen comprised whole blood, sampled in connection with sensitization to the hapten diphenylcyclopropenone (DPC). The chain links TRBV5-8 to TRBJ2-1; the D gene is possibly TRBD2 (6 bases). The sequence derives from a woman in her sixties with alopecia areata. Some clones in this sample may be carry-over from other donors' samples. The CDR3 DNA reads TGTGCCAGCAGCTTGTCCGGGGGTCTTTTCGGGGGCAATGAGCAGTTCTTC. Protein sequence: CASSLSGGLFGGNEQFF. Together with reference TRBV5-8 and TRBJ2-1, the CDR3 gives the full variable domain: EAGVTQSPTHLIKTRGQQATLRCSPISGHTSVYWYQQALGLGLQFLLWYDEGEERNRGNFPPRFSGRQFPNYSSELNVNALELEDSALYLCASSLSGGLFGGNEQFFGPGTRLTVL.